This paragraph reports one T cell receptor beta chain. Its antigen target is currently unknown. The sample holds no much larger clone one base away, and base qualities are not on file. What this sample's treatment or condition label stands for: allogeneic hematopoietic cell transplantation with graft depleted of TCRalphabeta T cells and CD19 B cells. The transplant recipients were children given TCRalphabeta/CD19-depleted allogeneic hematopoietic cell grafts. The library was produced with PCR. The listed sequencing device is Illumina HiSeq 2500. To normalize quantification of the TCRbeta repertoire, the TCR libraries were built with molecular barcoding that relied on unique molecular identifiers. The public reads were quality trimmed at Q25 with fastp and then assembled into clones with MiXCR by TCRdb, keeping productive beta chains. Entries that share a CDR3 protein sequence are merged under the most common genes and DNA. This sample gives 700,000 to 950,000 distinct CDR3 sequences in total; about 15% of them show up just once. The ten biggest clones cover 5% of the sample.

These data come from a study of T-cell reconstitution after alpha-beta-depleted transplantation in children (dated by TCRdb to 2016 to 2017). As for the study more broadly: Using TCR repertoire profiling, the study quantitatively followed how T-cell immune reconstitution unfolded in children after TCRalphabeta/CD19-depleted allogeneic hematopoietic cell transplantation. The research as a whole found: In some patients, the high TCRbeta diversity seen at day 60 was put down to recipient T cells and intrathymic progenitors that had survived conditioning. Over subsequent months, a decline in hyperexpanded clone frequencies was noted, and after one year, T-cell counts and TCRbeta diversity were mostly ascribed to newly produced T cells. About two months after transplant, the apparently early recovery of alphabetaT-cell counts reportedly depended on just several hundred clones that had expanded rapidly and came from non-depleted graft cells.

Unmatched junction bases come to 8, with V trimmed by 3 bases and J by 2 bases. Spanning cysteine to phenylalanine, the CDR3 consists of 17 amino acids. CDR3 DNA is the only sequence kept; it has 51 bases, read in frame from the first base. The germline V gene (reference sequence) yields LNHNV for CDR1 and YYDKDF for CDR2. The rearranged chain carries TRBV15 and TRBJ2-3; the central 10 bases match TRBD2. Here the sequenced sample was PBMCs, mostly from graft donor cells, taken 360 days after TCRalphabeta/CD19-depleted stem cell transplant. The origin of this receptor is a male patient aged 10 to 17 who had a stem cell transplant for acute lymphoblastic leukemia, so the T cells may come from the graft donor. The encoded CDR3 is CATSSRVTSGYTDTQYF. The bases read TGTGCCACCAGCAGCCGAGTGACTAGCGGGTACACAGATACGCAGTATTTT.